These T cell receptor beta chains were read from a single sample in a study of cytomegalovirus exposure and HLA in healthy donors. Repertoires were generated with immunoSEQ multiplex PCR, while TCRdb's copy carries only in-frame clones and drops some. This table holds roughly 80,000 clones, 75% to 80% found once. Sequencing was done on a sample of PBMCs. The receptors stem from a man aged 35 to 55 in good health and CMV-seronegative. The CDR3 runs from the conserved cysteine through the conserved F or W. The D gene is left open where the match is weak. Clone size is stated in some rows and not others, as once, few, many or a class when expanded.

j_call d_call clone_size v_call cdr3_aa cdr3_nt
TRBJ1-2 NA NA TRBV19 CASSIGASGDTF TGTGCCAGTAGTATCGGAGCCTCCGGGGATACCTTC
TRBJ1-4 NA NA TRBV29-1 CSGWTQAGEKLFF TGCAGTGGTTGGACTCAGGCCGGTGAAAAACTGTTTTTT
TRBJ2-3 NA NA TRBV19 CASSWDTPGADTQYF TGTGCCAGTAGTTGGGACACTCCCGGAGCAGATACGCAGTATTTT
TRBJ2-7 NA NA TRBV5-1 CASSSQGYEQYF TGCGCCAGCAGCTCGCAGGGTTACGAGCAGTACTTC
TRBJ1-6 NA few TRBV30 CAWSVGQGNSPLHF TGTGCCTGGAGTGTAGGGCAGGGTAATTCACCCCTCCACTTT
TRBJ2-7 NA NA TRBV6-5 CASSYSAVSYEQYF TGTGCCAGCAGTTACTCTGCAGTCTCCTACGAGCAGTACTTC
TRBJ1-2 NA NA TRBV6-1 CASKPSSNRAYGYTF TGTGCCAGCAAACCTTCGTCTAACAGGGCCTATGGCTACACCTTC
TRBJ2-3 NA NA TRBV18 CASSPRAPASTDTQYF TGTGCCAGCTCACCGAGGGCCCCAGCTTCCACAGATACGCAGTATTTT
TRBJ2-7 TRBD1 once TRBV6-5 CASSYGTGGIYEQYF TGTGCCAGCAGTTACGGAACAGGGGGTATTTACGAGCAGTACTTC
TRBJ2-7 TRBD1 NA TRBV2 CASSALTGGGGEQYF TGTGCCAGCAGTGCCCTGACAGGGGGCGGAGGGGAGCAGTACTTC
TRBJ1-4 NA NA TRBV6-5 CASSSAGANEKLFF TGTGCCAGCAGTTCCGCCGGGGCTAATGAAAAACTGTTTTTT
TRBJ1-5 NA NA TRBV5-1 CASSLGGRGQPQHF TGCGCCAGCAGCTTGGGAGGGCGGGGTCAGCCCCAGCATTTT
TRBJ2-2 NA NA TRBV7-3 CASSFDSWELFF TGTGCCAGCAGCTTCGACTCCTGGGAGCTGTTTTTT
TRBJ1-5 TRBD1 once TRBV19 CASSTRTGVWQPQHF TGTGCCAGTAGTACGCGGACAGGGGTTTGGCAGCCCCAGCATTTT
TRBJ2-1 NA NA TRBV18 CASSSSDPTYNEQFF TGTGCCAGCTCATCCAGCGATCCTACCTACAATGAGCAGTTCTTC
TRBJ2-3 NA few TRBV7-7 CASSPLPVGTDTQYF TGTGCTAGCAGCCCCTTACCGGTCGGCACAGATACGCAGTATTTT
TRBJ2-7 NA NA TRBV2 CASSVEKLSYEQYF TGTGCCAGCAGTGTTGAGAAGTTGTCCTACGAGCAGTACTTC
TRBJ2-3 TRBD2 NA TRBV6-1 CASRSGGGTDTQYF TGTGCCAGCAGAAGCGGGGGCGGCACAGATACGCAGTATTTT
TRBJ2-5 TRBD2 few TRBV7-9 CASSFTSGGKETQYF TGTGCCAGCAGCTTTACTAGCGGGGGGAAAGAGACCCAGTACTTC
TRBJ2-2 TRBD1 few TRBV28 CASSSPGTGNTGELFF TGTGCCAGCAGTTCCCCCGGGACAGGGAACACCGGGGAGCTGTTTTTT
TRBJ1-5 NA once TRBV7-9 CASSLDGGAGNQPQHF TGTGCCAGCAGCTTAGACGGGGGGGCGGGCAATCAGCCCCAGCATTTT
TRBJ1-1 TRBD1 NA TRBV2 CASPQGAANTEAFF TGTGCCAGCCCCCAGGGGGCGGCGAACACTGAAGCTTTCTTT
TRBJ1-3 NA NA TRBV7-6 CASSPGPEGLAGNTIYF TGTGCCAGCAGCCCCGGCCCTGAGGGTCTCGCTGGAAACACCATATATTTT
TRBJ2-3 NA NA TRBV10-3 CAISESRDTDTQYF TGTGCCATCAGTGAGTCGCGAGACACAGATACGCAGTATTTT
TRBJ2-3 TRBD2 NA TRBV2 CASSSGGPRTDTQYF TGTGCCAGCAGCTCGGGGGGACCGCGCACAGATACGCAGTATTTT
TRBJ2-7 NA NA TRBV5-4 CASSLAYRIHEQYF TGTGCCAGCAGCTTGGCTTACAGGATCCACGAGCAGTACTTC
TRBJ1-3 NA NA TRBV5-1 CASSLAPLSGNTIYF TGCGCCAGCAGCTTGGCGCCACTTAGTGGAAACACCATATATTTT
TRBJ1-5 NA few TRBV19 CASSIKVRGRVASSSNQPQHF TGTGCCAGTAGTATAAAGGTGCGGGGCAGGGTTGCGTCTTCTAGCAATCAGCCCCAGCATTTT
TRBJ2-1 NA NA TRBV7-2 CASSLIDEQFF TGTGCCAGCAGCTTAATCGATGAGCAGTTCTTC
TRBJ1-2 NA NA TRBV5-4 CASSVEPPDYGYTF TGTGCCAGCAGCGTAGAACCCCCTGACTATGGCTACACCTTC
TRBJ1-6 TRBD1 few TRBV7-8 CASSLLRASAGTDSPLHF TGTGCCAGCAGCTTATTACGCGCCTCCGCCGGGACAGATTCACCCCTCCACTTT
TRBJ1-1 NA NA TRBV27 CASSLDATGYAMNTEAFF TGTGCCAGCAGTTTGGACGCGACAGGTTACGCCATGAACACTGAAGCTTTCTTT
TRBJ1-6 TRBD1 NA TRBV27 CASSPVRDRGNSPLHF TGTGCCAGCAGCCCGGTTCGGGACAGGGGTAATTCCCCCCTCCACTTT
TRBJ2-5 TRBD1 NA TRBV2 CASTAYTGAGQETQYF TGTGCCAGCACCGCTTATACAGGGGCGGGCCAAGAGACCCAGTACTTC
TRBJ2-3 TRBD2 NA TRBV5-1 CSSSSSGALTDTQYF TGCTCCAGCAGTTCTAGCGGGGCCCTCACAGATACGCAGTATTTT